The 32 T cell receptor beta chains listed next were all sequenced from one sample in a study of cytomegalovirus exposure and HLA in healthy donors. Primers: 60 Vbeta forward and 13 Jbeta reverse. Repertoires were generated with immunoSEQ multiplex PCR, while TCRdb's copy carries only in-frame clones and drops some. The sample records approximately 160,000 clones, 75% to 90% being singletons. The specimen sequenced was PBMCs. The receptor source for this set is a human donor in good health.

This chain joins TRBV5-4 and TRBJ1-2, with 8 bases aligning to TRBD1. Germline CDR1 SGHNT, CDR2 YYREEE (reference sequence). The CDR3 spans 15 residues. V was clipped by 0 bases and J by 7 bases; unmatched bases: 8. For the CDR3, the DNA is TGTGCCAGCAGCTTGGGGGCAGGGGGCTTGAGTGGCTACACCTTC. Residues: CASSLGAGGLSGYTF.

The rearrangement joins TRBV7-2 to TRBJ2-1; 8 bases line up with TRBD2. This CDR3 has 15 residues. With 5 bases clipped from V and 6 bases from J, the junction kept 9 bases outside the gene matches. The V gene's germline CDR1 is SGHTA and CDR2 FQGNSA. The CDR3 nucleotides are TGTGCCAGCAGCCTCGGGACTAGAAGTAGCAATGAGCAGTTCTTC. It specifies CASSLGTRSSNEQFF.

The gene calls are TRBV6-5 and TRBJ2-3; TRBD2 aligns across 8 bases. The CDR3 is 15 residues long. Germline lookup yields CDR1 MNHEY and CDR2 SVGAGI. Germline trimming cut 0 bases from V and 7 bases from J; bases unmatched to any gene: 6. CDR3 protein: CASSYSRTSPNTQYF. DNA of the CDR3: TGTGCCAGCAGTTACTCCCGGACTAGCCCCAATACGCAGTATTTT.

This chain links TRBV7-3 with TRBJ2-2; possibly TRBD2 for D (5 bases). From germline, CDR1 is SGHTA and CDR2 FQGTGA. This CDR3 spans 16 amino acids. Between the trimmed V and J ends, which lost 2 bases and 1 base, there was a span of 11 bases. CDR3 in DNA: TGTGCCAGCAGCTTAGTAGCGAATGAGAACACCGGGGAGCTGTTTTTT. Protein sequence: CASSLVANENTGELFF. Complete variable domain (other parts from reference TRBV7-3 and TRBJ2-2): GAGVSQTPSNKVTEKGKYVELRCDPISGHTALYWYRQSLGQGPEFLIYFQGTGAADDSGLPNDRFFAVRPEGSVSTLKIQRTERGDSAVYLCASSLVANENTGELFFGEGSRLTVL.

The chain combines TRBV7-8 with TRBJ1-2; D gene ambiguous. V lost 4 bases to trimming and J lost 3 bases, with 27 bases between them. The CDR3 spans 19 residues. Germline CDR1 is SGHVS and CDR2 is FQNEAQ. CDR3: CASSSLRLGPKVFYYGYTF. CDR3 bases: TGTGCCAGCAGCTCCCTCCGACTAGGCCCTAAGGTTTTTTACTATGGCTACACCTTC.

The CDR3 loop is CASSKYQGGLVEEQYF. CDR3 DNA: TGTGCCAGTAGTAAATACCAGGGGGGCCTTGTGGAAGAGCAGTACTTC. The chain uses TRBV19 and TRBJ2-7; weak D call: TRBD1 (7 bases). CDR1 and CDR2 from the germline V gene are LNHDA and SQIVND (reference sequence). V lost 4 bases, J lost 7 bases, and 23 bases lay in between. The CDR3 length is 16 residues.

This chain joins TRBV6-5 and TRBJ1-1, with 7 bases identical to TRBD1. The CDR3 extends over 14 amino acids. Germline lookup yields CDR1 MNHEY and CDR2 SVGAGI. The junction had 9 bases not matched to a gene; V was cut back by 6 bases and J by 5 bases. The CDR3 DNA reads TGTGCCAGCAGAGATTGGGACAGAAGAACTGAAGCTTTCTTT. It specifies CASRDWDRRTEAFF.

This clone has more than one count but fewer than ten. This CDR3 is also generated by other DNA sequences in the sample. The chain employs TRBV7-9 and TRBJ1-1; D is unclear. The CDR3 covers 13 residues. V was pared by 3 bases and J by 1 base, with 6 bases between. Looked up from germline, CDR1 is SEHNR and CDR2 is FQNEAQ (reference sequence). For the CDR3, the DNA is TGTGCCAGCAGCTTTGGAGGGAACACTGAAGCTTTCTTT. Protein product: CASSFGGNTEAFF. The full variable domain, in which reference TRBV7-9 and TRBJ1-1 provide the parts outside the CDR3, is DTGVSQNPRHKITKRGQNVTFRCDPISEHNRLYWYRQTLGQGPEFLTYFQNEAQLEKSRLLSDRFSAERPKGSFSTLEIQRTEQGDSAMYLCASSFGGNTEAFFGQGTRLTVV.

The chain joins TRBV19 to TRBJ2-7; 11 bases agree with TRBD1. This CDR3 is 16 amino acids long. Germline V lookup: CDR1 LNHDA, CDR2 SQIVND (reference sequence). The V and J ends lost 5 bases and 7 bases, in that order; junction bases with no gene match: 13. Here the CDR3 reads CASSLSRDRGIWEQYF. The CDR3 bases are TGTGCCAGTAGTCTTAGCCGGGACAGGGGGATTTGGGAGCAGTACTTC.

V and J are TRBV4-1 and TRBJ1-2; 7 bases are a match to TRBD1. The CDR3 consists of 12 residues. Germline trimming cut 3 bases from V and 7 bases from J; bases unmatched to any gene: 2. Germline V lookup: CDR1 MGHRA, CDR2 YSYEKL. CDR3 sequence reads: CASSQGDSGYTF. The CDR3 region has the DNA TGCGCCAGCAGCCAGGGGGACAGTGGCTACACCTTC.

The CDR3 is CASAQGPDEQFF. Written as DNA, the CDR3 is TGTGCCAGCGCTCAGGGGCCGGATGAGCAGTTCTTC. The rearrangement joins TRBV25-1 to TRBJ2-1, with a tentative D call TRBD1 (6 bases). Trimming stripped 8 bases from V and 8 bases from J, with 13 bases between. The CDR3 is 12 amino acids. CDR1 and CDR2 from the germline V gene are MGHDK and SYGVNS.

The V gene is TRBV5-4, the J gene TRBJ1-1, with TRBD1 as a possible D gene (6 bases). V was pared by 0 bases and J by 4 bases, with 13 bases between. The CDR3 is 15 residues long. Germline V gene data show CDR1 as SGHNT and CDR2 as YYREEE (reference sequence). The CDR3, as DNA: TGTGCCAGCAGCTTGGCCCGAGGACAGAGCACTGAAGCTTTCTTT. This sequence encodes CASSLARGQSTEAFF.

This sequence joins TRBV11-2 and TRBJ1-2; perhaps TRBD1 as D (6 bases). Germline CDR1 is SGHAT and CDR2 is FQNNGV. This CDR3 has 14 residues. The V and J ends lost 0 bases and 8 bases respectively, with 13 bases between them. As DNA, the CDR3 is TGTGCCAGCAGCTTAGAAATACAGGGTTCCGGCTACACCTTC. Its translation: CASSLEIQGSGYTF.

Turning to this clone: This specimen includes other DNA sequences encoding the same CDR3. The V call is TRBV7-9, the J call TRBJ2-7; D may be TRBD1 (6 bases). Germline assignment: CDR1 SEHNR and CDR2 FQNEAQ (reference sequence). Between the trimmed V and J ends, which lost 5 bases and 1 base, there was a span of 9 bases. This CDR3 has 13 amino acids. The CDR3: CASSPTGSYEQYF. CDR3 bases: TGTGCCAGCAGCCCGACAGGTTCCTACGAGCAGTACTTC.

The CDR3 loop is CASSETGSSYNSPLHF. The DNA for the CDR3 is TGTGCCAGCAGCGAAACAGGGAGCTCCTATAATTCACCCCTCCACTTT. The chain employs TRBV9 and TRBJ1-6; possibly TRBD1 for D (6 bases). Between the trimmed V and J ends, which lost 3 bases and 0 bases, there was a span of 10 bases. Germline assignment: CDR1 SGDLS and CDR2 YYNGEE. The CDR3 contains 16 residues. The whole variable domain, remainder taken from reference TRBV9 and TRBJ1-6, is DSGVTQTPKHLITATGQRVTLRCSPRSGDLSVYWYQQSLDQGLQFLIQYYNGEERAKGNILERFSAQQFPDLHSELNLSSLELGDSALYFCASSETGSSYNSPLHFGNGTRLTVT.

The chain couples TRBV7-9 to TRBJ2-2; 9 bases map to TRBD2. The CDR3 runs 16 residues. Looked up from germline, CDR1 is SEHNR and CDR2 is FQNEAQ (reference sequence). Trimming at V came to 5 bases and at J to 6 bases, leaving 10 bases not matched to a gene. CDR3: CASSRTTSGGPGELFF. The CDR3 DNA reads TGTGCCAGCAGCCGCACGACAAGCGGGGGGCCCGGGGAGCTGTTTTTT.

The chain carries TRBV19 and TRBJ1-1, with D possibly being TRBD1 (6 bases). Germline values: CDR1 LNHDA, CDR2 SQIVND (reference sequence). Between the trimmed V and J ends, which lost 4 bases and 3 bases, there was a span of 15 bases. The CDR3 consists of 15 residues. The DNA of the CDR3 is TGTGCCAGTAGTAATTCCAGGGGAGATGACACTGAAGCTTTCTTT. Translation: CASSNSRGDDTEAFF.

The rearrangement joins TRBV6-6 to TRBJ1-6; TRBD1 matches at 7 bases. Germline CDR1 and CDR2: MNHNY and SVGAGI (reference sequence). Trimming at V came to 6 bases and at J to 7 bases, leaving 9 bases not matched to a gene. The CDR3 contains 15 residues. CDR3 nucleotide sequence: TGTGCCAGCAGGGAGGCCGGGACAGCAAATTCACCCCTCCACTTT. Its translation: CASREAGTANSPLHF.

The chain carries TRBV4-3 and TRBJ1-6, with 10 nucleotides matching TRBD1. Looked up from germline, CDR1 is LGHNA and CDR2 is YSLEER. There are 17 residues in the CDR3. V shed 0 bases and J 8 bases; nucleotides not matched to a gene: 7. The CDR3 DNA follows: TGCGCCAGCAGCCAAGATTCGGGACAGGGGCCTCATTCACCCCTCCACTTT. This gives the protein CASSQDSGQGPHSPLHF.

Here the CDR3 reads CAISVGVSDYGYTF. The CDR3 region has the DNA TGTGCCATCAGTGTCGGGGTGTCGGACTATGGCTACACCTTC. The rearrangement uses TRBV10-3 and TRBJ1-2, with D unclear. CDR1 is ENHRY, CDR2 SYGVKD, per germline. The CDR3 is 14 amino acids. V was shortened by 4 bases and J by 3 bases, with 12 bases between the two germline ends.

V gene TRBV13 combines with J gene TRBJ2-3, with TRBD2 matching 8 bases. J gave up 4 bases and V 6 bases, and 12 bases lay outside the gene matches. The CDR3 consists of 16 residues. The germline V gene has CDR1 PRHDT and CDR2 FYEKMQ (reference sequence). The CDR3 DNA sequence: TGTGCCAGCAGTGAATCGGGACTAGGGGAATCAGATACGCAGTATTTT. This sequence encodes CASSESGLGESDTQYF.

Written as DNA, the CDR3 is TGTGCCAGCAGAATAGCGGGGGTGACTTCCTCCTACAATGAGCAGTTCTTC. Protein sequence: CASRIAGVTSSYNEQFF. The chain joins TRBV7-8 to TRBJ2-1, with 9 positions matching TRBD2. J lost 0 bases, V lost 6 bases, and 9 bases had no gene match. CDR1 SGHVS and CDR2 FQNEAQ come from the germline V gene. This CDR3 region has 17 residues.

The CDR3 is CASSFRGRSYNEQFF. Written as DNA, the CDR3 is TGTGCCAGCAGCTTCAGGGGTAGGTCCTACAATGAGCAGTTCTTC. The chain employs TRBV9 and TRBJ2-1, with TRBD1 as a possible D gene (6 bases). The ends were cut back, 4 bases at V and 1 base at J, with 12 bases in the middle. The CDR3 contains 15 residues. In germline, CDR1 is SGDLS, CDR2 YYNGEE.

This chain connects TRBV9 to TRBJ2-1; D is perhaps TRBD2 (6 bases). The CDR3 sequence is 15 residues long. The V and J ends lost 0 bases and 3 bases respectively, with 10 bases between them. Germline loops: CDR1 SGDLS, CDR2 YYNGEE. Here the CDR3 reads CASSVVGGLYNEQFF. The CDR3 nucleotides are TGTGCCAGCAGCGTAGTTGGAGGGCTCTACAATGAGCAGTTCTTC.

The chain is built from TRBV7-2 and TRBJ1-5; possible D gene TRBD1, 6 bases. Germline CDR1 is SGHTA and CDR2 is FQGNSA. V was trimmed by 1 base and J by 6 bases, leaving 16 bases between them. The CDR3 length is 16 residues. In nucleotides, the CDR3 is TGTGCCAGCAGCTTAGAGGTGGGGGCGCGAGGTCAGCCCCAGCATTTT. Protein product: CASSLEVGARGQPQHF. The whole variable domain, remainder taken from reference TRBV7-2 and TRBJ1-5, is GAGVSQSPSNKVTEKGKDVELRCDPISGHTALYWYRQSLGQGLEFLIYFQGNSAPDKSGLPSDRFSAERTGGSVSTLTIQRTQQEDSAVYLCASSLEVGARGQPQHFGDGTRLSIL.

CDR3 nucleotides: TGTGCCAGCAGCGCCCAGGGACAGTCCTACGAGCAGTACTTC. It specifies CASSAQGQSYEQYF. This chain joins TRBV9 and TRBJ2-7; TRBD1 agrees at 7 bases. V was clipped by 3 bases and J by 1 base; unmatched bases: 4. Germline V gives CDR1 SGDLS, CDR2 YYNGEE. The CDR3 covers 14 residues. The full variable domain, rest sourced from reference TRBV9 and TRBJ2-7, is DSGVTQTPKHLITATGQRVTLRCSPRSGDLSVYWYQQSLDQGLQFLIQYYNGEERAKGNILERFSAQQFPDLHSELNLSSLELGDSALYFCASSAQGQSYEQYFGPGTRLTVT.

As concerns this clone: Other DNA sequences within the sample encode an identical CDR3. The chain employs TRBV6-5 and TRBJ1-5; no definite D call. Germline CDR1 reads MNHEY; CDR2 reads SVGAGI. There are 13 residues in the CDR3. Trimming took off 0 bases at V and 3 bases at J, with 3 bases between the two ends. The CDR3 DNA reads as TGTGCCAGCAGTTACTCCTCCAATCAGCCCCAGCATTTT. Its protein product is CASSYSSNQPQHF.

This chain uses TRBV5-5 with TRBJ2-2; 8 bases are shared with TRBD2. Germline CDR1 and CDR2: SGHKS and YYEKEE (reference sequence). V gave up 2 bases and J gave up 3 bases; unmatched junction bases: 3. The CDR3 has 15 residues. The CDR3 nucleotides read TGTGCCAGCAGCTTCTCAGCGGGGGACACCGGGGAGCTGTTTTTT. Protein sequence: CASSFSAGDTGELFF.

V and J are TRBV28 and TRBJ1-5; no clear D gene. The CDR3 extends over 15 amino acids. Germline V gene sequence: CDR1 MDHEN, CDR2 SYDVKM. V was cut by 3 bases and J by 4 bases, with 13 bases left in between. The CDR3 region is CASSLEGRFNQPQHF. The CDR3 nucleotides read TGTGCCAGCAGTTTGGAGGGTAGGTTTAATCAGCCCCAGCATTTT.

The chain couples TRBV5-5 to TRBJ2-7; TRBD1 aligns across 9 bases. The CDR3 is 14 amino acids. The V segment lost 2 bases and the J segment 7 bases; nucleotides outside the gene matches: 7. CDR1 and CDR2 from the germline V gene are SGHKS and YYEKEE (reference sequence). The CDR3 reads CASSFGTGPWEQYF. CDR3 DNA: TGTGCCAGCAGCTTTGGGACAGGGCCTTGGGAGCAGTACTTC.

The chain carries TRBV12-5 and TRBJ1-2, with unresolved D. V lost 3 bases to trimming and J lost 8 bases, with 10 bases between them. The CDR3 is made up of 12 amino acids. Looked up from germline, CDR1 is LGHNT and CDR2 is FRNRAP. The CDR3 reads CASGFPPRGYTF. Here the CDR3 DNA reads TGTGCTAGTGGTTTCCCCCCGAGGGGCTACACCTTC.

V gene TRBV10-3 combines with J gene TRBJ1-1, with D perhaps TRBD1 (5 bases). Trimming left V 3 bases short and J 4 bases short, with 12 bases between. CDR1 is ENHRY, CDR2 SYGVKD, per germline. The CDR3 is 14 amino acids. The CDR3 DNA reads TGTGCCATCAGTGACGGGGGAGGAGGCACTGAAGCTTTCTTT. Translation: CAISDGGGGTEAFF.